This T cell receptor (beta chain) was recorded in a study of tumor and adjacent non-tumor tissue in lung cancer (dated by TCRdb to between 2018 and 2020). General notes on the study: The cohort included around eleven adenocarcinoma, a couple of squamous cell carcinoma and 1 small cell lung cancer patients. The approximately 15 patients were aged about 31 to 80 years, included around ten men and 5 women, and had TNM stage I to III disease. Sequencing generated a total of 125,075,908 productive TCRbeta reads, averaging roughly 3.9 million reads per sample. Bulk TCRbeta repertoires were compared between lung tumor tissue and matched distant non-tumor lung tissue obtained from around 16 lung cancer patients. Around 31 paired specimens, one tumor and one normal lung sample per patient, were profiled by TCRbeta CDR3 sequencing. The research as a whole found: In normal lung, the top 100 clones accounted for a significantly larger cumulative share of the repertoire than in tumor tissue. The sequencing platform is not named in the methods, and unique molecular identifiers are not mentioned. Tumor tissue showed significantly higher TCR diversity (inverse Simpson) than normal lung tissue, at around 450 vs 150 (P = 0.0075, Mann-Whitney U test). TCR diversity was significantly higher in younger patients, and higher tumor TCR diversity was associated with shorter overall and disease-free survival. Only about 15 patients were in the cohort, and the authors stated that larger samples and more detailed clinical data are needed. Peripheral blood was not sequenced, so blood TCRbeta repertoires were not examined in the lung cancer patients of the study.

Libraries were prepared through multiplex PCR. The sequencing machine was an Illumina HiSeq 2500. Following protocols modified from ARM-PCR, the researchers constructed TCRbeta libraries through three rounds of nested PCR with primers (Table S4). Before sequencing, PCR products in the 200-500 bp range were cut out of the gel and cleaned up using the QIAquick gel extraction kit. Under the source paper's analysis protocol: Trimmomatic was used to clean the reads, FLASH was used to merge the reads into complete CDR3 sequences, and MiTCR was used to assign the reads to V(D)J germline segments. Clonal diversity was calculated as the inverse Simpson's index using VDJtools. Productive reads were defined as in-frame sequences without a premature stop codon. TCRdb itself trimmed the public reads at Q25 with fastp, ran MiXCR and retained productive beta chains. Merged by CDR3 protein, the rows form single entries marked with the most common genes and DNA. TCRdb assigned the V and J calls; the authors' analysis was not used. This sample is represented by about 67,000 distinct CDR3 sequences; 76% of them were singletons. Of the sample, around 43% falls within the top ten clones.

Of note for this clonotype: Its target antigen remains unknown. Per-nucleotide qualities are absent, and no much larger clonotype sits a single base away.

For CDR1 and CDR2, the germline V gene (reference sequence) lists DFQATT and SNEGSKA. Measured from the cysteine to the phenylalanine, the CDR3 is 14 residues long. CDR3 DNA only is kept here, 42 bases in frame from base 1. V is clipped by 2 bases and J by 7 bases, and the sequence between their germline boundaries is 18 bases long. RNA was extracted from bulk unsorted tissue and checked for quality with a NanoDrop ND-1000 and an Agilent 2100. The normal lung samples consisted of distant non-tumor tissue collected more than 3 cm from the tumor edge. The donors were newly diagnosed lung cancer patients admitted for thoracic surgery in China from August to November 2014 who had not received prior chemotherapy. Patients with previous radiotherapy or chemotherapy, or with another concurrent cancer, were excluded from the study. Pieces of surgical tissue measuring 1-2 cm3 were kept in RNAlater solution and held at -80 degrees C until needed.

Sequenced sample: distant non-tumor lung tissue. The receptor was isolated from a man aged 60 to 69 with non-small cell lung cancer. The chain is assembled from TRBV20-1 and TRBJ2-7; the D segment cannot be called with confidence. CDR3 reads: CSARKTGEALEQYF. The DNA reads TGCAGTGCTAGAAAAACCGGAGAGGCCCTGGAGCAGTACTTC.